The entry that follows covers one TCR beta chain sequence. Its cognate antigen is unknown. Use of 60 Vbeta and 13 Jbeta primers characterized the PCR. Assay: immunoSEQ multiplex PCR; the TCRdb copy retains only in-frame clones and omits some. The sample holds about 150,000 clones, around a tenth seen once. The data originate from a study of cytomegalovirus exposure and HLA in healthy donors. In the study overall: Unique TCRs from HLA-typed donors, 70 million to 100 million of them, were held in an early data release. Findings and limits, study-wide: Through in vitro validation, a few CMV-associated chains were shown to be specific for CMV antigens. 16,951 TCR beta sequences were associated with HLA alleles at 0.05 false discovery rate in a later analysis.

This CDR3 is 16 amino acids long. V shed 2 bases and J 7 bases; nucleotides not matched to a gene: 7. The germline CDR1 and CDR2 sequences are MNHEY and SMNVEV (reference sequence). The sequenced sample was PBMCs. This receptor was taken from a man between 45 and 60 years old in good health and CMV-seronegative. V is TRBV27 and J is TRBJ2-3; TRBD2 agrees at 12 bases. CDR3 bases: TGTGCCAGCAGTTTAAGGGGACTAGCGGGTATAAATACGCAGTATTTT. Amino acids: CASSLRGLAGINTQYF.